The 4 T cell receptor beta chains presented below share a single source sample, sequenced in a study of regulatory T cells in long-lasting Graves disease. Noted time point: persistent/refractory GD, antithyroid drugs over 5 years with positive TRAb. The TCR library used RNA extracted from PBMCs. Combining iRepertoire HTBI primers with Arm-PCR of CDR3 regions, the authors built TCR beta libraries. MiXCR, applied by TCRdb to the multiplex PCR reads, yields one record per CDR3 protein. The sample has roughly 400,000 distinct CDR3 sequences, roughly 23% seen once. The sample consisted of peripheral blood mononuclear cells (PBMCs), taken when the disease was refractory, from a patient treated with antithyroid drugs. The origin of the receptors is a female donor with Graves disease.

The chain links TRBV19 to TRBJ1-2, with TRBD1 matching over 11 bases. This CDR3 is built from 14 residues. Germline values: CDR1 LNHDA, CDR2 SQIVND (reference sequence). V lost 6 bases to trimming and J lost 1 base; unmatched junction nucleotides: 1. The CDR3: CASRDRGHNYGYTF. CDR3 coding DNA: TGTGCCAGTAGGGACAGGGGGCATAACTATGGCTACACCTTC.

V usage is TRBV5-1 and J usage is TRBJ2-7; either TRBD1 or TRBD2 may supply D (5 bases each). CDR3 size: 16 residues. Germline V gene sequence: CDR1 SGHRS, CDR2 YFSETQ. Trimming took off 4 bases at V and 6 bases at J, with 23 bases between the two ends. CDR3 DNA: TGCGCCAGCAGCCCCACCGGCAGGGCCGGTGAGGGCGAGCAGTACTTC. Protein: CASSPTGRAGEGEQYF.

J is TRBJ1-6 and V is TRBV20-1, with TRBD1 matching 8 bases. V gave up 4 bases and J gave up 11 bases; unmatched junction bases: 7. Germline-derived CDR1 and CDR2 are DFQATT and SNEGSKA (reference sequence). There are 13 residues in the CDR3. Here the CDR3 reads CSANDRGRTPLHF. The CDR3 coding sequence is TGCAGTGCTAACGACAGGGGCAGGACACCCCTCCACTTT.

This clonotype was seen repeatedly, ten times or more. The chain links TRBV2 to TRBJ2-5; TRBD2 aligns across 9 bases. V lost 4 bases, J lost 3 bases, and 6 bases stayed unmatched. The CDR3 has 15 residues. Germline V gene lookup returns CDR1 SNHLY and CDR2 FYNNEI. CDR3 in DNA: TGTGCCAGCAGTGGAGTAGCGGGAGACAAAGAGACCCAGTACTTC. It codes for CASSGVAGDKETQYF.